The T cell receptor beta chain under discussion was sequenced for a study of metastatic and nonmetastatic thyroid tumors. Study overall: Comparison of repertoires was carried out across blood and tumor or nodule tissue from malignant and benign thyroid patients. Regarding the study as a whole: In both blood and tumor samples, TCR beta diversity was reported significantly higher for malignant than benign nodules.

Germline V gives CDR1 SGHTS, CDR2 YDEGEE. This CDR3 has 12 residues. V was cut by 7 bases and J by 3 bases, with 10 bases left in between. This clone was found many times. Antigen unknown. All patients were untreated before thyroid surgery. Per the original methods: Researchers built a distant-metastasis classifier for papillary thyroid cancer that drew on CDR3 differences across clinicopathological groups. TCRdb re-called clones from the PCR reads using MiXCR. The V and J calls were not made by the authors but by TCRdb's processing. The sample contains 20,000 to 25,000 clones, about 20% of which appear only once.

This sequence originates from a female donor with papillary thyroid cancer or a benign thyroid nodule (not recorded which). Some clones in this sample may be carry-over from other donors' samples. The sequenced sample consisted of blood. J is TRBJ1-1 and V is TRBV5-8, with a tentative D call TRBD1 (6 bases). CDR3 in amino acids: CASGTGYTEAFF. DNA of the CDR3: TGTGCCAGCGGTACAGGGTACACTGAAGCTTTCTTT.